This TCR beta chain comes out of a study of CD8 T cells in Susac syndrome. With random hexamers, about 0.45 to 1 ug RNA was reverse transcribed. Multiplex immunoSEQ PCR targeted 54 Vbeta and 13 Jbeta TCR beta segments. TCRdb used MiXCR to reprocess the immunoSEQ multiplex PCR reads, holding one entry per CDR3 protein. The table lists about 250,000 distinct CDR3 sequences, roughly 93% of them singletons. Sequencing of TCR beta was performed on blood CD8+ and CD4+ T cells. Relapsing-remitting disease, either stable or active, was present in the treatment-naive patients who were the multiple sclerosis controls. FACS was used to enrich TEMRA cells, whereas the CD8+ and CD4+ T cells were obtained by negative isolation. The CDR3 totals 14 residues. CDR1 and CDR2 from the germline V gene are KGHSH and LQKENI. V was trimmed by 0 bases and J by 4 bases, leaving 10 bases between them.

Sequenced: CD4+ T cells from PBMCs. The chain uses TRBV18 and TRBJ2-7; tentatively, D is TRBD1 or TRBD2 (5 bases each). The TCR comes from a human donor with multiple sclerosis. Here the CDR3 reads CASSPPNRRYEQYV. The CDR3 coding sequence is TGTGCCAGCTCACCACCGAACAGGAGGTACGAGCAGTACGTC.